Listed below are T cell receptor beta chains from one sample, sequenced in a study of Graves' ophthalmopathy and Graves' hyperthyroidism. TCRdb used MiXCR to reprocess the multiplex PCR reads, holding one entry per CDR3 protein. The table includes about 550,000 distinct CDR3 sequences, about two fifths detected once. Sequencing was done on a sample of peripheral blood or thyroid tissue (not recorded which). The receptors stem from an adult man with Graves' hyperthyroidism. Both conserved end residues are part of each CDR3. A D gene is named only where the DNA matches it firmly. Rows give clone size only sometimes, using once, few, many, or a class for an expanded clone.

j_call v_call d_call clone_size cdr3_nt cdr3_aa
TRBJ2-7 TRBV13 TRBD2 many TGTGCCAGCAGCTCCGCACGGACTAGCGGAGCCGTCCAGTACTTC CASSSARTSGAVQYF
TRBJ2-7 TRBV5-1 . few TGCGCCAGCAGCCCGGGATGGGGGCTCCTTTACGAGCAGTACTTC CASSPGWGLLYEQYF
TRBJ2-1 TRBV2 TRBD2 . TGTGCCAGCAAGATCTTAGCGGGGGGCCTCGGTGAGCAGTTCTTC CASKILAGGLGEQFF
TRBJ2-7 TRBV10-3 TRBD1 . TGTGCCATGGAGGACAGGGACACGAGCTCCTACGAGCAGTACTTC CAMEDRDTSSYEQYF
TRBJ1-3 TRBV6-5 . . TGTGCCAGCGGAGACACAGGAGGAGGAAACACCATATATTTT CASGDTGGGNTIYF
TRBJ2-1 TRBV24-1 . once TGTGCCACCAGTGATTTGCGGCAGAGGGATGAGCAGTTCTTC CATSDLRQRDEQFF
TRBJ1-4 TRBV5-5 . few TGTGCCAGCAGCTTGGAGGCAGGGGACGAGGAAAAACTGTTTTTT CASSLEAGDEEKLFF
TRBJ2-2 TRBV24-1 TRBD1 many TGTGCCACCAGTACCCCCATGACAGGGGGGAACACCGGGGAGCTGTTTTTT CATSTPMTGGNTGELFF
TRBJ2-5 TRBV27 . few TGTGCCAGCAGTTTATCCCCTATCGAAGTCCAAGAGACCCAGTACTTC CASSLSPIEVQETQYF
TRBJ2-5 TRBV12-3/TRBV12-4 . many TGTGCCAGCACCAATGGTGTCTATCCAGAGACCCAGTACTTC CASTNGVYPETQYF
TRBJ2-5 TRBV5-8 TRBD1 many TGTGCCAGCAGCCCGAAACCGGGACAGAGCCAAGAGACCCAGTACTTC CASSPKPGQSQETQYF
TRBJ1-2 TRBV20-1 TRBD1 . TGCAGTGCTAGATACGGGACAGGAGGCTATGGCTACACCTTC CSARYGTGGYGYTF
TRBJ1-2 TRBV7-9 TRBD1 few TGTGCCAGCAGCCAAGATTCAGGGGGCGTCGCCTATGGCTACACCTTC CASSQDSGGVAYGYTF
TRBJ2-7 TRBV24-1 TRBD1 . TGTGCCACCAGCTGGATCGACAGGGGCTACGAGCAGTACTTC CATSWIDRGYEQYF
TRBJ1-1 TRBV4-1 . many TGTGCCAGCAGCCAGGGCATGAACACTGAAGCTTTCTTT CASSQGMNTEAFF
TRBJ2-7 TRBV6-5 TRBD1 many TGTGCCAGCAGAACCTCAACGGGACAGGGGCTTTACGAGCAGTACTTC CASRTSTGQGLYEQYF
TRBJ2-5 TRBV7-9 TRBD1 once TGTGCCAGCAGGGACAGGGGGTTAGCAAATCAGCCCCAGTACTTC CASRDRGLANQPQYF
TRBJ2-5 TRBV20-1 . many TGCAGTGCTAGATCTTCGAGGGCGGCCCGTGAGAGCCAAGAGACCCAGTACTTC CSARSSRAARESQETQYF
TRBJ2-5 TRBV28 . . TGTGCCAGTACCTCGGATATGGTCTTGCAGACCCAGTACTTC CASTSDMVLQTQYF
TRBJ1-1 TRBV10-2 TRBD1 many TGCGCCAGCAGTACACCACAGGGGTTGGTCACTGAAGCTTTCTTT CASSTPQGLVTEAFF